What follows are 32 T cell receptor beta chains derived from one specimen sequenced in a study of blood T cell repertoires in COVID-19. Clones were read by immunoSEQ multiplex PCR, and TCRdb kept only the in-frame ones, dropping some. The sample includes roughly 410,000 clones, more than 70% seen only once; the top ten take roughly 2.1%. The specimen sequenced was peripheral blood. The receptors were gathered from a woman aged 55-69 years with COVID-19, enrolled during active disease.

This clone showed up just a few times. The chain recombines TRBV19 with TRBJ2-2, with 10 bases matching TRBD2. This CDR3 has 14 amino acids. Germline CDR1 LNHDA, CDR2 SQIVND (reference sequence). Unmatched junction bases numbered 3, after V lost 6 bases and J lost 5 bases. The CDR3 nucleotides read TGTGCCAGTAGGGTAGCGGGGGGTACCGGGGAGCTGTTTTTT. Its protein is CASRVAGGTGELFF.

The rearrangement uses TRBV6-6 and TRBJ2-7; 11 bases line up with TRBD2. J was trimmed by 4 bases and V by 10 bases; bases with no gene match: 9. CDR3 length: 14 residues. Germline loops: CDR1 MNHNY, CDR2 SVGAGI (reference sequence). The chain's CDR3 is CATQKLAGAYEQYF. CDR3 nucleotide sequence: TGTGCCACCCAGAAACTAGCGGGGGCTTACGAGCAGTACTTC.

The chain carries TRBV5-1 and TRBJ2-1; 8 nucleotides agree with TRBD1. Trimming cost V 0 bases and J 0 bases; bases outside gene matches: 11. The CDR3 is 19 amino acids. Germline-derived CDR1 and CDR2 are SGHRS and YFSETQ. This chain's CDR3 is CASSLVGRGPYSSYNEQFF. Here the CDR3 DNA reads TGCGCCAGCAGCTTGGTCGGCAGGGGGCCTTACAGCTCCTACAATGAGCAGTTCTTC.

This clone was seen a single time. This rearrangement joins TRBV18 to TRBJ2-1; 10 positions agree with TRBD2. The germline gives CDR1 KGHSH, CDR2 LQKENI. This CDR3 has 15 amino acids. Germline trimming cut 4 bases from V and 8 bases from J; bases unmatched to any gene: 8. This CDR3 is CASSQSGGARDEQFF. The CDR3, as DNA: TGTGCCAGCTCACAAAGCGGGGGGGCCCGAGATGAGCAGTTCTTC.

This rearrangement joins TRBV19 to TRBJ2-1; TRBD2 aligns across 8 bases. Germline CDR1 LNHDA, CDR2 SQIVND (reference sequence). The CDR3 contains 14 residues. V trimming: 4 bases; J trimming: 8 bases; junction bases outside the gene matches: 7. CDR3 nucleotides: TGTGCCAGTAGTACTCGGGGGGGGGCCGATGAGCAGTTCTTC. Protein product: CASSTRGGADEQFF.

This CDR3 reads CASSLSWATSNTEAFF. As DNA, the CDR3 is TGTGCCAGCAGTTTATCCTGGGCCACGTCGAACACTGAAGCTTTCTTT. This rearrangement joins TRBV27 to TRBJ1-1; D remains unclear. CDR3 length: 16 amino acids. Germline values: CDR1 MNHEY, CDR2 SMNVEV (reference sequence). Trimming cost V 0 bases and J 1 base, with 12 bases left between them.

This chain connects TRBV28 to TRBJ2-5; the match to TRBD1 covers 8 bases. V gave up 7 bases and J gave up 5 bases; unmatched junction bases: 9. Per the germline V gene, CDR1 is MDHEN and CDR2 is SYDVKM. CDR3 size: 14 residues. CDR3 in amino acids: CASTQQGVMETQYF. CDR3 nucleotides: TGTGCCAGCACCCAACAGGGGGTGATGGAGACCCAGTACTTC.

CDR3 DNA: TGTGCCAGCAGCTTAGGGGGACAGGGAAGTTCACCCCTCCACTTT. Translated, it gives CASSLGGQGSSPLHF. This chain joins TRBV7-9 and TRBJ1-6; 9 nucleotides agree with TRBD1. The trim removed 1 base at V and 9 bases at J, leaving 4 bases unmatched. The CDR3 spans 15 residues. CDR1 SEHNR and CDR2 FQNEAQ come from the germline V gene (reference sequence). Based on the CDR3 plus reference TRBV7-9 and TRBJ1-6, the full variable domain is DTGVSQNPRHKITKRGQNVTFRCDPISEHNRLYWYRQTLGQGPEFLTYFQNEAQLEKSRLLSDRFSAERPKGSFSTLEIQRTEQGDSAMYLCASSLGGQGSSPLHFGNGTRLTVT.

The rearrangement joins TRBV28 to TRBJ1-6; the match to TRBD1 covers 7 bases. Germline CDR1 is MDHEN and CDR2 is SYDVKM. The ends lost 5 bases at V and 4 bases at J; junction bases unmatched: 14. CDR3 length equals 18 residues. CDR3 DNA: TGTGCCAGCAGTCTATCTCATGACAGGGACCCATATAATTCACCCCTCCACTTT. Translated: CASSLSHDRDPYNSPLHF.

The chain uses TRBV5-1 and TRBJ1-1, with a tentative D call TRBD1 (5 bases). CDR3 length equals 14 residues. In germline, CDR1 is SGHRS, CDR2 YFSETQ. V lost 3 bases to trimming and J lost 8 bases, with 17 bases between them. This chain's CDR3 is CASSSGAGWTEAFF. The CDR3 nucleotides are TGCGCCAGCAGCTCAGGTGCAGGGTGGACCGAAGCTTTCTTT.

This clone is a singleton in its sample. The rearrangement joins TRBV4-1 to TRBJ2-3, with a tentative D call TRBD1 (6 bases). CDR3 length: 18 amino acids. The germline gives CDR1 MGHRA, CDR2 YSYEKL. Trimming left V 3 bases short and J 3 bases short, with 22 bases between. The CDR3 nucleotides read TGCGCCAGCAGCCAGGGAAAAACAGGGACCCGAGGGACAGATACGCAGTATTTT. Its protein is CASSQGKTGTRGTDTQYF.

This chain links TRBV3-1 (or the pseudogene TRBV3-2) with TRBJ2-7, with 10 bases lining up with TRBD1. This CDR3 spans 16 amino acids. The junction had 6 bases not matched to a gene; V was cut back by 3 bases and J by 1 base. Germline V gene sequence: CDR1 LGHDT, CDR2 YNNKEL (reference sequence). As DNA, the CDR3 is TGTGCCAGCAGCCAGACGGGACAGGGGTATTCCTACGAGCAGTACTTC. This codes for CASSQTGQGYSYEQYF.

Only a few counts were recorded for this clone. The J gene is TRBJ1-1, the V gene TRBV27; no reliable D call. The V gene's germline CDR1 is MNHEY and CDR2 SMNVEV (reference sequence). Trimming stripped 5 bases from V and 0 bases from J, with 7 bases between. The CDR3 is 13 amino acids. The CDR3 DNA reads TGTGCCAGCAGTCCCGCAGTGAACACTGAAGCTTTCTTT. This gives the protein CASSPAVNTEAFF.

This chain connects TRBV5-4 to TRBJ1-2, with a possible D match to TRBD1 (5 bases). CDR3 length equals 14 residues. V was pared by 2 bases and J by 6 bases, with 14 bases between. Germline loops: CDR1 SGHNT, CDR2 YYREEE (reference sequence). The CDR3: CASSFDSNLHGYTF. The DNA of the CDR3 is TGTGCCAGCAGCTTTGACAGCAACCTCCATGGCTACACCTTC.

V usage is TRBV18 and J usage is TRBJ2-7, with TRBD1 matching over 9 bases. Per germline, CDR1 KGHSH and CDR2 LQKENI. The CDR3 sequence is 15 residues long. J lost 3 bases, V lost 1 base, and 4 bases had no gene match. CDR3 coding DNA: TGTGCCAGCTCACCACAGGGACAGGGTCTCTACGAGCAGTACTTC. Amino acid sequence: CASSPQGQGLYEQYF.

The chain combines TRBV4-1 with TRBJ1-1; TRBD1 matches at 10 bases. Looked up from germline, CDR1 is MGHRA and CDR2 is YSYEKL. The junction had 3 bases not matched to a gene; V was cut back by 1 base and J by 4 bases. This CDR3 comprises 15 residues. CDR3 sequence (DNA): TGCGCCAGCAGCCAAGGACAGGGGGCGCTCACTGAAGCTTTCTTT. Protein sequence: CASSQGQGALTEAFF.

This clone was counted between two and nine times. This sequence joins TRBV5-6 and TRBJ2-3, with D tentatively TRBD1 (5 bases). CDR1 and CDR2 (germline): SGHDT, YYEEEE. CDR3 length: 17 amino acids. Trimming shortened V by 1 base and J by 0 bases, and 15 bases separated the two germline ends. The CDR3 loop reads CASSLIGAGSSTDTQYF. The CDR3 DNA reads as TGTGCCAGCAGCTTGATAGGGGCAGGTTCTAGCACAGATACGCAGTATTTT.

This clone came up a few times. The chain combines TRBV19 with TRBJ1-5; D unclear. V gave up 5 bases and J gave up 11 bases, with 19 bases separating them. Germline CDR1 reads LNHDA; CDR2 reads SQIVND (reference sequence). The CDR3 contains 14 residues. CDR3 residues: CASSVRSADRAQHF. The DNA of the CDR3 is TGTGCCAGTAGTGTACGATCCGCCGATCGGGCCCAGCATTTT.

The chain is built from TRBV4-2 and TRBJ1-1; D ambiguous. Trimming removed 2 bases from V and 6 bases from J, with 13 bases in between. Germline lookup yields CDR1 LGHNA and CDR2 YNFKEQ. CDR3 size: 14 residues. The CDR3: CASSQPGTLAEAFF. The CDR3 nucleotides read TGTGCCAGCAGCCAACCAGGAACGTTGGCTGAAGCTTTCTTT.

The V and J genes are TRBV27 and TRBJ2-1; 9 positions match TRBD1. The J segment lost 7 bases and the V segment lost 5 bases, leaving 9 bases of the junction unmatched. From germline, CDR1 is MNHEY and CDR2 SMNVEV (reference sequence). The CDR3 loop spans 15 amino acids. CDR3 sequence (DNA): TGTGCCAGCAGTCCGATACAGGGGGCGCTGAATGAGCAGTTCTTC. Its protein product is CASSPIQGALNEQFF.

The J gene is TRBJ1-5, the V gene TRBV28; 9 bases map to TRBD1. Looked up from germline, CDR1 is MDHEN and CDR2 is SYDVKM. The CDR3 contains 17 residues. With 6 bases clipped from V and 4 bases from J, the junction kept 13 bases outside the gene matches. CDR3 DNA: TGTGCCAGCAGCCCCCGGTTGGGGACAGGGTCGAATCAGCCCCAGCATTTT. Amino acids: CASSPRLGTGSNQPQHF.

The chain links TRBV5-6 to TRBJ2-2; D ambiguous. Germline lookup yields CDR1 SGHDT and CDR2 YYEEEE. The CDR3 is 15 residues long. Trimming cost V 0 bases and J 3 bases, with 9 bases left between them. The CDR3 sequence: CASSLGQPYTGELFF. The CDR3, as DNA: TGTGCCAGCAGCTTGGGACAACCCTACACCGGGGAGCTGTTTTTT.

This chain joins TRBV27 and TRBJ2-5, with a weak D call TRBD2 (6 bases). This CDR3 is 15 amino acids long. The germline gives CDR1 MNHEY, CDR2 SMNVEV (reference sequence). Trimming took 6 bases from V and 1 from J, leaving 15 bases between them. CDR3 sequence: CASRSLGLLQETQYF. The CDR3 DNA reads TGTGCCAGCAGGTCACTGGGACTGCTCCAAGAGACCCAGTACTTC.

This clone was detected only once. CDR3: CASSLSGDGYTF. CDR3 DNA sequence: TGTGCCAGCAGCCTCAGCGGAGATGGCTACACCTTC. The chain joins TRBV3-1 (or the pseudogene TRBV3-2) to TRBJ1-2; D is ambiguous. CDR1 is LGHDT and CDR2 is YNNKEL in the germline V gene (reference sequence). The V and J ends lost 4 bases and 6 bases respectively, with 9 bases between them. This CDR3 is built from 12 residues.

This clone is a singleton in its sample. Other DNA sequences in the same sample also yield this CDR3. The chain uses TRBV7-3 and TRBJ1-1; TRBD1 might be the D (5 bases). Trimming stripped 2 bases from V and 2 bases from J, with 9 bases between. The CDR3 has 14 amino acids. The V gene's germline CDR1 is SGHTA and CDR2 FQGTGA. DNA for the CDR3: TGTGCCAGCAGCTTATTGGGGGGTAACACTGAAGCTTTCTTT. It encodes CASSLLGGNTEAFF.

This clone was observed a few times. The V gene is TRBV10-3, the J gene TRBJ2-6; 7 nucleotides match TRBD1. The CDR3 is 13 residues long. Germline assignment: CDR1 ENHRY and CDR2 SYGVKD. After removal of 10 bases from V and 4 bases from J, the junction contained 4 bases not matched to a gene. The CDR3 nucleotides are TGTGCCACATACAGGGGAGGGGCCAACGTCCTGACTTTC. It encodes CATYRGGANVLTF.

The chain is built from TRBV7-2 and TRBJ2-1, with 14 bases aligning to TRBD2. The CDR3 contains 14 residues. The V gene end was trimmed by 5 bases and the J gene end by 10 bases; junction bases not matched to a gene: 4. Germline CDR1 reads SGHTA; CDR2 reads FQGNSA. CDR3 sequence (DNA): TGTGCCAGCAGCCTGGGACTAGCGGGGGCCGAGCAGTTCTTC. It translates to CASSLGLAGAEQFF.

This clone was counted a few times. The chain carries TRBV30 and TRBJ2-7, with D perhaps matching TRBD1 (5 bases). Germline CDR1 reads GTSNPN; CDR2 reads SVGIG (reference sequence). With 2 bases removed from V and 4 bases from J, the gap between germline ends came to 9 bases. The CDR3 runs 12 residues. CDR3 region: CAWSYTGYEQYF. Here the CDR3 DNA reads TGTGCCTGGAGTTACACAGGTTACGAGCAGTACTTC.

The table lists this clone with a count of one. The rearrangement joins TRBV28 to TRBJ1-2, with 7 positions matching TRBD1. Unmatched junction bases numbered 15, after V lost 3 bases and J lost 5 bases. This CDR3 is built from 17 residues. CDR1 MDHEN and CDR2 SYDVKM come from the germline V gene. DNA of the CDR3: TGTGCCAGCAGTTTCTCCCCCCAGACAGGGATAAAGTATGGCTACACCTTC. It codes for CASSFSPQTGIKYGYTF.

The rearrangement uses TRBV9 and TRBJ1-5; maybe TRBD1 (5 bases). With 5 bases removed from V and 6 bases from J, the gap between germline ends came to 15 bases. CDR3 size: 14 residues. Germline loops: CDR1 SGDLS, CDR2 YYNGEE. CDR3 in DNA: TGTGCCAGCAGTCTGGGGGAGGGCTCTCAGCCCCAGCATTTT. Its translation is CASSLGEGSQPQHF.

The chain combines TRBV4-1 with TRBJ1-6, with unresolved D. This CDR3 is 14 amino acids long. The V end was cut by 5 bases, the J end by 7 bases, with 12 bases between. Germline loops: CDR1 MGHRA, CDR2 YSYEKL. CDR3: CASSSQQTNSPLHF. In DNA form, the CDR3 reads TGCGCCAGCAGCTCACAGCAAACCAATTCACCCCTCCACTTT.

V and J are TRBV20-1 and TRBJ2-7, with TRBD1 matching over 7 bases. This CDR3 contains 14 residues. Losses at the gene ends were 3 bases for V and 3 bases for J; bases not matched to a gene: 8. Germline V gene data show CDR1 as DFQATT and CDR2 as SNEGSKA (reference sequence). Here the CDR3 DNA reads TGCAGTGCTAGTGGGGACAGTGGGTACTACGAGCAGTACTTC. This gives the protein CSASGDSGYYEQYF.